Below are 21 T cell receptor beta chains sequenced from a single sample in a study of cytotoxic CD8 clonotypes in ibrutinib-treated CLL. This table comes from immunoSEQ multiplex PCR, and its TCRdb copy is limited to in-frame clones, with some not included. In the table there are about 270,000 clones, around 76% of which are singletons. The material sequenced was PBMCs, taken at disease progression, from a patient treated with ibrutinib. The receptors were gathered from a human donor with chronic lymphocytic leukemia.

The CDR3 DNA sequence: TGTGCCAGCTCATCCGACAGGGGGGCCGGGGAGCTGTTTTTT. The encoded protein is CASSSDRGAGELFF. J is TRBJ2-2 and V is TRBV18; 9 bases align to TRBD1. Germline trimming cut 5 bases from V and 6 bases from J; bases unmatched to any gene: 4. Germline-derived CDR1 and CDR2 are KGHSH and LQKENI. The CDR3 covers 14 residues.

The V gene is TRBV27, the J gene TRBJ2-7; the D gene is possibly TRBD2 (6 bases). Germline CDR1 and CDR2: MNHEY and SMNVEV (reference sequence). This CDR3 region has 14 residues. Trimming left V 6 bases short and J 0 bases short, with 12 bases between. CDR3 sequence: CASSPRRGSYEQYF. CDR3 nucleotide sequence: TGTGCCAGCAGCCCACGGCGGGGCTCCTACGAGCAGTACTTC.

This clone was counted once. Here the CDR3 DNA reads TGTGCCAGCAGTCCTAGCGGGGGGCGAAATGAGCAGTTCTTC. Translated, it gives CASSPSGGRNEQFF. This sequence joins TRBV9 and TRBJ2-1, with 11 positions matching TRBD2. Germline CDR1 and CDR2: SGDLS and YYNGEE. V dropped 5 bases and J dropped 7; count of bases not matched to a gene: 5. This CDR3 has 14 amino acids.

In DNA form, the CDR3 reads TGTGCCAGCAGTCCAAGACTAGCGGGAGCTCATGAGCAGTTCTTC. Protein product: CASSPRLAGAHEQFF. V is TRBV27 and J is TRBJ2-1; 12 bases match TRBD2. The CDR3 contains 15 residues. With V trimmed by 5 bases and J by 8 bases, 7 bases remained unmatched. Germline CDR1 MNHEY, CDR2 SMNVEV (reference sequence).

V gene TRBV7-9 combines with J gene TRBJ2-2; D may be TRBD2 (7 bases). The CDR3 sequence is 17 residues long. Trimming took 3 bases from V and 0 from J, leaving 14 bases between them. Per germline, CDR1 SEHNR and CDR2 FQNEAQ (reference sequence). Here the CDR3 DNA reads TGTGCCAGCAGCTTCCCCCCGGGGGGCCCGAACACCGGGGAGCTGTTTTTT. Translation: CASSFPPGGPNTGELFF. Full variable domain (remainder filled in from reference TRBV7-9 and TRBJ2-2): DTGVSQNPRHKITKRGQNVTFRCDPISEHNRLYWYRQTLGQGPEFLTYFQNEAQLEKSRLLSDRFSAERPKGSFSTLEIQRTEQGDSAMYLCASSFPPGGPNTGELFFGEGSRLTVL.

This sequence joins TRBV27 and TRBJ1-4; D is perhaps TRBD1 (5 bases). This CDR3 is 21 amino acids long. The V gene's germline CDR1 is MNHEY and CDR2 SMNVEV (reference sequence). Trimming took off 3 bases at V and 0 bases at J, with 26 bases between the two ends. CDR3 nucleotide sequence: TGTGCCAGCAGTTTGTACCCCCCCTCGGGGGGTAGGGTTGCAACTAATGAAAAACTGTTTTTT. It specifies CASSLYPPSGGRVATNEKLFF.

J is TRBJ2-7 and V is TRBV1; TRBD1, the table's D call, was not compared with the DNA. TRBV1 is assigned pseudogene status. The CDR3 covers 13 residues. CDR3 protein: CTRTPGTTYEQYF. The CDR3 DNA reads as TGCACCAGAACCCCCGGGACAACCTACGAGCAGTACTTC.

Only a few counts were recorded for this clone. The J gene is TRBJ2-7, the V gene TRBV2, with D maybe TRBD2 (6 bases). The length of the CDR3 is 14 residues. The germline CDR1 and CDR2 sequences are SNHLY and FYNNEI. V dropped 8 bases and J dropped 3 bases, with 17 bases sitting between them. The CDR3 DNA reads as TGTGCCAGCCGGTTCATCGGGGGACTCTACGAGCAGTACTTC. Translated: CASRFIGGLYEQYF.

Written as DNA, the CDR3 is TGTGCCAGCAGTTCGAGGACAGGAAAAAGTAACTATGGCTACACCTTC. Encoded protein: CASSSRTGKSNYGYTF. The chain employs TRBV7-2 and TRBJ1-2; TRBD1 aligns across 7 bases. The germline V gene has CDR1 SGHTA and CDR2 FQGNSA. CDR3 length equals 16 residues. Trimming took 6 bases from V and 1 from J; bases not matched to a gene: 11.

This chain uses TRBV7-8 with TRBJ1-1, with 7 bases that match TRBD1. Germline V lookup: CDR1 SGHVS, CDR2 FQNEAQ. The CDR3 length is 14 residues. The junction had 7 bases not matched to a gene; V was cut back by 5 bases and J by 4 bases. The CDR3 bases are TGTGCCAGCAGCCTCTACGGACAGGCCACTGAAGCTTTCTTT. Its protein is CASSLYGQATEAFF.

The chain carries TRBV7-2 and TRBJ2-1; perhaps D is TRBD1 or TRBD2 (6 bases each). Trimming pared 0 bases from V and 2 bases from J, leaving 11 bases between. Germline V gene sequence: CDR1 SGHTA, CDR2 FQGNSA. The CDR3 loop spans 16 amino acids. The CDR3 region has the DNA TGTGCCAGCAGCTTAGCTAGGGGGGTGCCCTACAATGAGCAGTTCTTC. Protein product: CASSLARGVPYNEQFF.

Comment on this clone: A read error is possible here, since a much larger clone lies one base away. CDR3 residues: CASSLVGNTEAFF. CDR3 DNA sequence: TGTGCCAGCAGCTTAGTAGGGAACACTGAAGCTTTCTTT. The chain links TRBV7-3 to TRBJ1-1; D is ambiguous. Germline V gene lookup returns CDR1 SGHTA and CDR2 FQGTGA. Trimming took off 2 bases at V and 1 base at J, with 5 bases between the two ends. CDR3 length equals 13 residues.

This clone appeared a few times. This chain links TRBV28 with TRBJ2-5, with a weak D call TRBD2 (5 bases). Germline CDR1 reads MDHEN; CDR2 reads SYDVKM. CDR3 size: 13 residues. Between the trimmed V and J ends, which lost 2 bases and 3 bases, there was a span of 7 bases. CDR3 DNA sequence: TGTGCCAGCAGTTTAGTCGGGGAAGAGACCCAGTACTTC. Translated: CASSLVGEETQYF.

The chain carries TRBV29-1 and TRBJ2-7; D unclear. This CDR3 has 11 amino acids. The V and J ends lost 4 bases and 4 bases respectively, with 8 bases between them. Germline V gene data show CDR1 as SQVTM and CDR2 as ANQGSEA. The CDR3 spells CSVGYGYEQYF. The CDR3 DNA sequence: TGCAGCGTTGGGTATGGATACGAGCAGTACTTC.

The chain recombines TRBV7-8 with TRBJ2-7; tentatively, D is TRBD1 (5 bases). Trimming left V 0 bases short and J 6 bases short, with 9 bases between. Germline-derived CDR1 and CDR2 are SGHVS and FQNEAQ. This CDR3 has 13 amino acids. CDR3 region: CASSLAGPFEQYF. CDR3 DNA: TGTGCCAGCAGCTTAGCGGGGCCGTTCGAGCAGTACTTC.

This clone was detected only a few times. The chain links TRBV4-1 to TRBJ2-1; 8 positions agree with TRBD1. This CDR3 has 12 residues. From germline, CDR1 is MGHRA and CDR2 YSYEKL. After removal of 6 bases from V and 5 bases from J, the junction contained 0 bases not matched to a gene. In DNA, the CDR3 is TGCGCCAGCAGGACAGGGGACAATGAGCAGTTCTTC. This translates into CASRTGDNEQFF.

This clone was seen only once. The DNA of the CDR3 is TGTGCCAGCAGTGTCCACCGGGACAGTACCTCCTACGAGCAGTACTTC. Translation: CASSVHRDSTSYEQYF. This sequence joins TRBV2 and TRBJ2-7; 7 nucleotides line up with TRBD1. The J segment lost 0 bases and the V segment lost 4 bases, leaving 9 bases of the junction unmatched. Germline V gives CDR1 SNHLY, CDR2 FYNNEI. The CDR3 length is 16 residues.

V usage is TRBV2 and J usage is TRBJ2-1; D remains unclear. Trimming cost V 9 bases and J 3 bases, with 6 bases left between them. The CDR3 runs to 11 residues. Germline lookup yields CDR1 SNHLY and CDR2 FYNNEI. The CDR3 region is CASDFYNEQFF. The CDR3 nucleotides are TGTGCCAGTGACTTCTACAATGAGCAGTTCTTC.

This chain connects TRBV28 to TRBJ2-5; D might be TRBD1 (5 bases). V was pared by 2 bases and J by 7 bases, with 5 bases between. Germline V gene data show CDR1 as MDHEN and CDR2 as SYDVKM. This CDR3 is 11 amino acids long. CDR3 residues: CASSLQGTQYF. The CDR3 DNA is TGTGCCAGCAGTTTACAGGGGACCCAGTACTTC.

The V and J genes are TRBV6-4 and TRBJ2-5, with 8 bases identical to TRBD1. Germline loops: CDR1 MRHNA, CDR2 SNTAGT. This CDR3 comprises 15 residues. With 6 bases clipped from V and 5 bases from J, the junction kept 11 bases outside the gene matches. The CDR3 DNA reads TGTGCCAGCAGCCTGTCAGGGGGCCGGGGGGAGACCCAGTACTTC. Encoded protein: CASSLSGGRGETQYF.

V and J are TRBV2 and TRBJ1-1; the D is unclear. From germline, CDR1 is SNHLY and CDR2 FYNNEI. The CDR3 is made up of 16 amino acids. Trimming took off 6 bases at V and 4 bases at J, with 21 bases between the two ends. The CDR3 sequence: CASRPRTGLNGTEAFF. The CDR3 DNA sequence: TGTGCCAGCAGACCGCGGACGGGATTAAATGGCACTGAAGCTTTCTTT.